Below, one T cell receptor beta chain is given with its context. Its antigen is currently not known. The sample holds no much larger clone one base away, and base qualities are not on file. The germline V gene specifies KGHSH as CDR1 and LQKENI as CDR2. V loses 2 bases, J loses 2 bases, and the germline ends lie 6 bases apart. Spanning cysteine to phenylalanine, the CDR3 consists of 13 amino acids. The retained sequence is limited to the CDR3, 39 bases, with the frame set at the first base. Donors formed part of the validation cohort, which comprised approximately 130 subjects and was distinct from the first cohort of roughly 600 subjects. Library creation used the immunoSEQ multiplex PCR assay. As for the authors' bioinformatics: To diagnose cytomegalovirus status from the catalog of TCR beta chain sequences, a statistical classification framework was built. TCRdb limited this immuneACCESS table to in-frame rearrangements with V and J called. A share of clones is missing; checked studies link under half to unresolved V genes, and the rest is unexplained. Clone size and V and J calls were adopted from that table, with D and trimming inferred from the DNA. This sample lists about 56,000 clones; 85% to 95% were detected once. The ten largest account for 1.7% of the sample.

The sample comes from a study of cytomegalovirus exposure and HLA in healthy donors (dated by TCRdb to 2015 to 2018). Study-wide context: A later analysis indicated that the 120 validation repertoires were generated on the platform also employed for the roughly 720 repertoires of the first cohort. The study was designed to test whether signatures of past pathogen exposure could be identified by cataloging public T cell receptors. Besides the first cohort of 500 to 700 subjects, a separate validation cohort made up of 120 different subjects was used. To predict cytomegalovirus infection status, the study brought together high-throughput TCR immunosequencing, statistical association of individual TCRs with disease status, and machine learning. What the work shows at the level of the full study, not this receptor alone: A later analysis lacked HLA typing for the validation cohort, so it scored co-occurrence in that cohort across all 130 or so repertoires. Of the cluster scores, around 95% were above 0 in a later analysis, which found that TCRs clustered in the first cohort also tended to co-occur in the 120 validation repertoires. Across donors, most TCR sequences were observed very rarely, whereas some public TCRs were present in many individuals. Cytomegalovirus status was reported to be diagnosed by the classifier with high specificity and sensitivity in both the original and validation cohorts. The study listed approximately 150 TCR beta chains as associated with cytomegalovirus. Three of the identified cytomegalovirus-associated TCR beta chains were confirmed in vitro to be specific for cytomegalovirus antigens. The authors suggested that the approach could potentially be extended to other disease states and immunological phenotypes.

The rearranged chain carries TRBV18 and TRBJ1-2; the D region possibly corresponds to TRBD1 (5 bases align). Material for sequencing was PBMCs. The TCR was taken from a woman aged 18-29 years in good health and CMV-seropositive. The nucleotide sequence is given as TGTGCCAGCTCACCAGGGGCCAACTATGGCTACACCTTC. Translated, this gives CASSPGANYGYTF. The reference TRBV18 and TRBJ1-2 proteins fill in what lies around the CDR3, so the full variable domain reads NAGVMQNPRHLVRRRGQEARLRCSPMKGHSHVYWYRQLPEEGLKFMVYLQKENIIDESGMPKERFSAEFPKEGPSILRIQQVVRGDSAAYFCASSPGANYGYTFGSGTRLTVV.